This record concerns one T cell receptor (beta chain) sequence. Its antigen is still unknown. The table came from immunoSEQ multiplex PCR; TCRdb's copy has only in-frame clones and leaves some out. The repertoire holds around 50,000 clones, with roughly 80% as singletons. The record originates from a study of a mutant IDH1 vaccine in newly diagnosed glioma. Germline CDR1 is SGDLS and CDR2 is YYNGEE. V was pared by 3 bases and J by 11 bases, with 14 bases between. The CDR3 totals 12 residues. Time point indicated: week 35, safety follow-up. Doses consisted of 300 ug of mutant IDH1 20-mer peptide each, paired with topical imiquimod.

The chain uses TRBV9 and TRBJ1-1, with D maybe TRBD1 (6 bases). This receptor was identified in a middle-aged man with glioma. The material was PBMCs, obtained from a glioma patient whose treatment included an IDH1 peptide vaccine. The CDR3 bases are TGTGCCAGCAGCGAGGGGGGCCCATTGGCTTTCTTT. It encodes CASSEGGPLAFF. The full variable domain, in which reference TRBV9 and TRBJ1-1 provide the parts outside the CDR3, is DSGVTQTPKHLITATGQRVTLRCSPRSGDLSVYWYQQSLDQGLQFLIQYYNGEERAKGNILERFSAQQFPDLHSELNLSSLELGDSALYFCASSEGGPLAFFGQGTRLTVV.